The source of this T cell receptor (beta chain) is a study of blood T cell repertoires in COVID-19. Enrolled through a virtual design, the participants were between about 18 and 89 years of age and came from approximately 25 US areas. In the original analysis: Reference gene primer amplification gave nucleated cell count estimates. Generated by immunoSEQ multiplex PCR, the TCRdb table keeps only in-frame clones and is missing some. V, J and clone size are taken as reported in that table, and D and trimming were inferred from the DNA itself. The sample carries hundreds of thousands of clones, over 75% recorded once. CDR3 size: 14 residues. Trimming removed 9 bases from V and 3 bases from J, with 14 bases in between. Germline V lookup: CDR1 SNHLY, CDR2 FYNNEI.

The genes are TRBV2 and TRBJ2-2, with D tentatively TRBD1 (6 bases). Source material: PBMCs or T cells enriched from blood (not recorded which). The TCR sequence derives from a man aged 25 to 40 with acute COVID-19. The CDR3 sequence: CARGTWSDTGELFF. CDR3 DNA sequence: TGTGCCAGGGGGACATGGTCGGACACCGGGGAGCTGTTTTTT.